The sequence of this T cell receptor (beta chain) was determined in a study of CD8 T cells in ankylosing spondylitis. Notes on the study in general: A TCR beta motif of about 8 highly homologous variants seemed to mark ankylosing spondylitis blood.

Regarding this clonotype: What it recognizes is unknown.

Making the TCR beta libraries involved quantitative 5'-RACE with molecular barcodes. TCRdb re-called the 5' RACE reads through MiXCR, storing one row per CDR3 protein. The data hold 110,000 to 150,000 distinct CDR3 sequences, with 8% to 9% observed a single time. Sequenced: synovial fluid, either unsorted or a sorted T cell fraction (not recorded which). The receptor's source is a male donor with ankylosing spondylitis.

CDR3 region: CASSPARSIPTRETQYF. As DNA, the CDR3 is TGTGCCAGCAGCCCCGCTCGGTCGATACCCACTCGGGAGACCCAGTACTTC. This sequence joins TRBV7-2 and TRBJ2-5; D unresolved. Germline CDR1 is SGHTA and CDR2 is FQGNSA. Trimming removed 5 bases at V and 5 bases at J, with 24 bases between. This CDR3 is 17 amino acids long.